This TCR beta chain is from a study of blood T cell repertoires in COVID-19. Study background: Sites across the United States, Italy and Spain contributed samples from acute and convalescent COVID-19. Sample material is recorded as cDNA or gDNA derived from T cells, B-cell-depleted T cells, or PBMCs.

Sequencing was performed with immunoSEQ multiplex PCR; in TCRdb, only in-frame clones are kept and a portion is missing. The table shows some 83,000 clones, with about four fifths occurring only once. The CDR3 spans 16 residues. The V gene end was trimmed by 4 bases and the J gene end by 3 bases; junction bases not matched to a gene: 11. Germline loops: CDR1 SGHRS, CDR2 YFSETQ. This clone has ten or more counts. Sequencing used peripheral blood. The chain has TRBV5-1 and TRBJ2-3; TRBD1 matches 7 bases. The sequence was collected from a human donor in a cohort sampled during active COVID-19. The CDR3 is CASSPGTDPGTDTQYF. As DNA, the CDR3 is TGCGCCAGCAGCCCCGGGACAGACCCCGGTACAGATACGCAGTATTTT.